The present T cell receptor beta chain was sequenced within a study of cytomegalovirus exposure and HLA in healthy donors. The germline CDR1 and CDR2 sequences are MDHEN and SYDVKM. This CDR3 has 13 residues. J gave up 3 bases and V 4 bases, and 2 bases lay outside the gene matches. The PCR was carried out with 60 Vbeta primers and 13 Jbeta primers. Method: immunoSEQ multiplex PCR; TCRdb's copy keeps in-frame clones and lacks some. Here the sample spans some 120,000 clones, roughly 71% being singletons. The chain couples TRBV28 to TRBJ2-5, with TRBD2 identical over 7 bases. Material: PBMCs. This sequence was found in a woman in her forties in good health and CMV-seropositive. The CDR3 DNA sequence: TGTGCCAGCAGTTGGGGGGGGGAAGAGACCCAGTACTTC. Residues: CASSWGGEETQYF.